These T cell receptor beta chains were read from a single sample in a study of CD8 T cells in ankylosing spondylitis. One entry per CDR3 protein, called by TCRdb with MiXCR from the 5' RACE reads. The table records more than 300,000 distinct CDR3 sequences, roughly 11% of them present only once. The sequenced material came from blood, either unsorted or a sorted T cell fraction (not recorded which). The source is a female donor with ankylosing spondylitis or in good health (not recorded which). CDR3s include the opening cysteine and the closing phenylalanine or tryptophan. A D gene is named only where the DNA matches it firmly. Clone size appears in some rows only: once, few, many, or a class for an expanded clone.

many | TRBJ2-1 | . | TRBV10-3 | CATRKDSPRGNEQFF | TGTGCCACCAGGAAGGACAGCCCCAGGGGCAATGAGCAGTTCTTC
many | TRBJ2-5 | TRBD1 | TRBV29-1 | CSVATGSGETQYF | TGCAGCGTGGCGACAGGGAGTGGGGAGACCCAGTACTTC
many | TRBJ2-5 | TRBD2 | TRBV20-1 | CSARAPLAGGETQYF | TGCAGTGCTAGAGCCCCACTAGCGGGAGGAGAGACCCAGTACTTC
many | TRBJ2-1 | . | TRBV29-1 | CSVKTDGSSYNEQFF | TGCAGCGTTAAAACCGACGGTAGCTCCTACAATGAGCAGTTCTTC
few | TRBJ2-1 | . | TRBV20-1 | CSARVGSSNEQFF | TGCAGTGCTAGAGTGGGCAGCTCCAATGAGCAGTTCTTC
. | TRBJ2-5 | TRBD2 | TRBV4-2 | CASSQGGRDDSQETQYF | TGTGCCAGCAGCCAGGGGGGGAGGGACGATTCCCAAGAGACCCAGTACTTC
many | TRBJ2-1 | . | TRBV20-1 | CSARKLNGRYNEQFF | TGCAGTGCTAGAAAGCTCAACGGCAGGTACAATGAGCAGTTCTTC
. | TRBJ2-3 | TRBD1 | TRBV11-1 | CASSFGQGAPDTQYF | TGTGCCAGCAGCTTCGGACAGGGGGCCCCAGATACGCAGTATTTT
few | TRBJ1-5 | . | TRBV19 | CASMEGGHNQPQHF | TGTGCCAGTATGGAAGGGGGGCACAATCAGCCCCAGCATTTT
. | TRBJ2-5 | TRBD2 | TRBV5-1 | CASSLLRGGQETQYF | TGCGCCAGCAGCTTGCTGCGGGGGGGGCAAGAGACCCAGTACTTC
many | TRBJ1-5 | . | TRBV6-5 | CASSYSGGLDQPQHF | TGTGCCAGCAGTTACTCGGGAGGGTTAGATCAGCCCCAGCATTTT
few | TRBJ2-1 | . | TRBV28 | CASSSGRWGRLYNEQFF | TGTGCCAGCAGTTCAGGGAGATGGGGAAGACTATACAATGAGCAGTTCTTC
few | TRBJ1-5 | . | TRBV2 | CASSEGPSQNQPQHF | TGTGCCAGCAGTGAAGGGCCCAGCCAGAATCAGCCCCAGCATTTT
many | TRBJ2-5 | . | TRBV29-1 | CSVARTGFQETQYF | TGCAGCGTTGCCAGGACTGGCTTCCAAGAGACCCAGTACTTC
. | TRBJ2-4 | TRBD2 | TRBV5-6 | CASSGDYSPEYF | TGTGCCAGCAGCGGGGACTACTCCCCTGAGTACTTC
many | TRBJ2-7 | TRBD1 | TRBV12-3/TRBV12-4 | CASSPTPGQAYEQYF | TGTGCCAGCAGCCCTACTCCGGGACAGGCTTACGAGCAGTACTTC
many | TRBJ1-6 | . | TRBV5-1 | CASSLTEVGSPLHF | TGCGCCAGCAGCTTGACGGAAGTGGGATCACCCCTCCACTTT
many | TRBJ2-3 | . | TRBV20-1 | CSARKVSPSTDTQYF | TGCAGTGCTAGAAAAGTTAGTCCTAGCACAGATACGCAGTATTTT
few | TRBJ2-1 | . | TRBV5-1 | CATGEGAAYNEQFF | TGCGCCACCGGGGAGGGGGCAGCCTACAATGAGCAGTTCTTC
. | TRBJ2-3 | TRBD2 | TRBV18 | CASSPEGGKTDTQYF | TGTGCCAGCTCGCCGGAGGGAGGGAAGACAGATACGCAGTATTTT
. | TRBJ2-5 | . | TRBV14 | CASSQVGGDSRFGVAQYF | TGTGCCAGCAGCCAAGTGGGAGGGGACAGTCGTTTTGGAGTGGCCCAGTACTTC
many | TRBJ2-7 | . | TRBV27 | CASSSAWDTQYEQYF | TGTGCCAGCAGTTCCGCTTGGGACACCCAGTACGAGCAGTACTTC
many | TRBJ2-1 | TRBD2 | TRBV11-1 | CASSLRTSGVYNEQFF | TGTGCCAGCAGCTTACGCACTAGCGGGGTCTACAATGAGCAGTTCTTC
many | TRBJ1-5 | . | TRBV20-1 | CSAAIGQPQHF | TGCAGTGCGGCTATAGGGCAGCCCCAGCATTTT
once | TRBJ2-1 | TRBD2 | TRBV30 | CAWQPGGDEQFF | TGTGCCTGGCAACCCGGGGGGGACGAGCAGTTCTTC
many | TRBJ1-6 | TRBD1 | TRBV20-1 | CSARAPGTDPNSPLHF | TGCAGTGCTAGGGCACCAGGGACAGACCCAAATTCACCCCTCCACTTT
many | TRBJ1-2 | . | TRBV29-1 | CSVESRDLYGYTF | TGCAGCGTTGAAAGTCGGGACCTCTATGGCTACACCTTC
many | TRBJ2-5 | . | TRBV11-2 | CASSYTRGAETQYF | TGTGCCAGCAGTTACACAAGGGGTGCAGAGACCCAGTACTTC
many | TRBJ1-1 | . | TRBV5-1 | CASSLTGPMGNTEAFF | TGCGCCAGCAGCTTAACGGGGCCAATGGGGAACACTGAAGCTTTCTTT